These T cell receptor beta chains were read from a single sample in a study of beta chain features in type 1 diabetes. The table came from immunoSEQ multiplex PCR; TCRdb's copy has only in-frame clones and leaves some out. Among about 340,000 clones listed, about a tenth were seen once. Sequenced material: central memory CD4+ T cells from blood. All receptors come from a man aged 30 to 39 with type 1 diabetes. Each CDR3 is given with its conserved first and last residue. The size entry is marked missing in some rows and otherwise reads once, few, many or a size class.

clone size	V gene	J gene	CDR3 protein
.	TRBV9	TRBJ2-7	CASSVGGARVTYEQYF
few	TRBV2	TRBJ1-4	CASSPQGQGYEKLFF
few	TRBV2	TRBJ2-5	CASSTSGEETQYF
few	TRBV14	TRBJ2-3	CASSQAGGATDTQYF
.	TRBV11-2	TRBJ2-1	CASSAVGGWEFF
few	TRBV5-1	TRBJ2-3	CASSLARQGQDTQYF
.	TRBV2	TRBJ2-2	CASSESGVQNTGELFF
.	TRBV7-8	TRBJ1-2	CASSLEGGGYTF
.	TRBV7-2	TRBJ1-5	CASSLEQGPGQPQHF
many	TRBV18	TRBJ1-4	CASSPGEKLFF
.	TRBV30	TRBJ1-5	CAWSSADSNQPQHF
.	TRBV30	TRBJ1-2	CAWSVGEDGYTF
few	TRBV2	TRBJ1-1	CASSGQGAEAFF
many	TRBV5-1	TRBJ2-3	CASSRIAGGTDTQYF
few	TRBV19	TRBJ2-3	CASSKTSGDADTQYF
few	TRBV6-5	TRBJ2-7	CASSYVLGTGYEQYF
.	TRBV28	TRBJ1-5	CASSWVKGQPQHF
.	TRBV7-9	TRBJ1-5	CASSRTGATYQPQHF
.	TRBV28	TRBJ2-2	CASSYRGAGELFF
few	TRBV5-6	TRBJ1-4	CASSLAGQVREKLFF
many	TRBV18	TRBJ2-3	CASSPRLAGSDTQYF
.	TRBV20-1	TRBJ1-1	CSAYSEGEAFF
.	TRBV14	TRBJ1-2	CASSPGGNYGYTF
.	TRBV5-1	TRBJ2-1	CASSPGESGYNEQFF
few	TRBV30	TRBJ1-2	CAWSVSEGNGYTF
.	TRBV30	TRBJ1-5	CAWSPGVGPQHF
few	TRBV6-1	TRBJ1-6	CASSEEGLQKIRF
.	TRBV7-2	TRBJ1-6	CASSLATGGRSPLHF
few	TRBV7-2	TRBJ1-1	CASSFQWGTEAFF
.	TRBV5-6	TRBJ1-1	CASSSISTGSSNTEAFF
few	TRBV7-7	TRBJ2-7	CASSPRSWRSPYEQYF
many	TRBV7-9	TRBJ2-5	CASSLEQFGGETQYF
once	TRBV10-3	TRBJ1-2	CAIWTGELDGYTF
.	TRBV14	TRBJ2-7	CASSQVHGYEQYF
.	TRBV2	TRBJ1-2	CASRGARHYGYTF
.	TRBV28	TRBJ1-4	CASTPVRGEKLFF
.	TRBV29-1	TRBJ2-7	CSWKDSASSYEQYF
.	TRBV5-1	TRBJ1-1	CASSLDAPSGTEAFF
.	TRBV10-3	TRBJ1-5	CARGAENQPQHF
few	TRBV6-5	TRBJ2-6	CASSYLSQGANVLTF
few	TRBV27	TRBJ1-1	CASSFHGWKTEAFF